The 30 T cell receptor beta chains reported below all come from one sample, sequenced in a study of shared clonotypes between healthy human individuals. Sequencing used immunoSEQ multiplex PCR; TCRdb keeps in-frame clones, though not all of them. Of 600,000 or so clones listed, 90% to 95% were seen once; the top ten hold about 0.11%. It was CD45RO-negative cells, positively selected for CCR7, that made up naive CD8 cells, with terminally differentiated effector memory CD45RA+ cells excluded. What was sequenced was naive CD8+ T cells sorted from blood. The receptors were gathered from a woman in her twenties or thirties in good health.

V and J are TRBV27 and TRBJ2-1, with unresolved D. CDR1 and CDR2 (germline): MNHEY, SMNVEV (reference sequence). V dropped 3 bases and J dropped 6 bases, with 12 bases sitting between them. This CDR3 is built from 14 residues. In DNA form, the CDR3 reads TGTGCCAGCAGTTTCCACGGCCCCACCAATGAGCAGTTCTTC. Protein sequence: CASSFHGPTNEQFF.

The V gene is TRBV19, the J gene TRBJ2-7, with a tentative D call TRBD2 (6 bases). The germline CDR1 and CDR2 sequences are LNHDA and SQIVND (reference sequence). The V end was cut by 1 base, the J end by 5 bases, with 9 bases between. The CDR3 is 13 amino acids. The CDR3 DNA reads TGTGCCAGTAGTATAGTGGGAGGAAACGAGCAGTACTTC. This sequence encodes CASSIVGGNEQYF.

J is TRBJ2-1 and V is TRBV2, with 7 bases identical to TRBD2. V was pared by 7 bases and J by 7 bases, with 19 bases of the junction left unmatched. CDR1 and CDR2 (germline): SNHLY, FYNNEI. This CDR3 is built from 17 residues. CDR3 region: CASTESTAGELTNEQFF. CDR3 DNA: TGTGCCAGCACCGAAAGTACCGCGGGAGAGCTTACGAATGAGCAGTTCTTC.

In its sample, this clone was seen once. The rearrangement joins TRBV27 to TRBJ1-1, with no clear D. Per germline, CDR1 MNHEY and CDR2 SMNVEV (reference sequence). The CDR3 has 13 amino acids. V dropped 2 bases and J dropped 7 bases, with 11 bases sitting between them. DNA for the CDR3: TGTGCCAGCAGTTTAGGGGTGGGATTTGAAGCTTTCTTT. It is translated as CASSLGVGFEAFF.

CDR3 nucleotide sequence: TGTGCCAGCAGTGAAGGGACCGGGAACTACGAGCAGTACTTC. Translated, it gives CASSEGTGNYEQYF. The rearrangement links TRBV6-1 to TRBJ2-7, with D possibly being TRBD2 (5 bases). The CDR3 loop spans 14 amino acids. Trimming shortened V by 1 base and J by 3 bases, and 10 bases separated the two germline ends. The germline gives CDR1 MNHNS, CDR2 SASEGT.

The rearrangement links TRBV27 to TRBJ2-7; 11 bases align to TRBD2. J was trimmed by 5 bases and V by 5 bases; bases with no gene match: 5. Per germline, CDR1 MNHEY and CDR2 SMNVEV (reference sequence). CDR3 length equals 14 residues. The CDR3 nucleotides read TGTGCCAGCAGTGTACTAGCGGGAGCGGACGAGCAGTACTTC. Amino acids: CASSVLAGADEQYF.

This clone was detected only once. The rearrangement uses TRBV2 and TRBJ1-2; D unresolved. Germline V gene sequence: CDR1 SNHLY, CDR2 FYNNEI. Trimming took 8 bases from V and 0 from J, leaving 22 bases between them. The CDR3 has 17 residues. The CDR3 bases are TGTGCCAGCCGGCGGGAAGAGGGCCAACCCGCTAACTATGGCTACACCTTC. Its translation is CASRREEGQPANYGYTF.

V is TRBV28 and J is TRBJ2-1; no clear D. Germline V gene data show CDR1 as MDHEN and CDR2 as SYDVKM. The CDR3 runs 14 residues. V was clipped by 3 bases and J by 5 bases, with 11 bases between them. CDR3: CASSFVTAHNEQFF. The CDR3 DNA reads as TGTGCCAGCAGTTTCGTGACCGCCCACAATGAGCAGTTCTTC.

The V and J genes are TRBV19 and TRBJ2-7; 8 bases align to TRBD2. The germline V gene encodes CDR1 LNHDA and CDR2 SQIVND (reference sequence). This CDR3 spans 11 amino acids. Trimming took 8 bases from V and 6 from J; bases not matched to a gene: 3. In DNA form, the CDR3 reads TGTGCCAGTGAGCTAGCGGGCGAGCAGTACTTC. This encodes CASELAGEQYF.

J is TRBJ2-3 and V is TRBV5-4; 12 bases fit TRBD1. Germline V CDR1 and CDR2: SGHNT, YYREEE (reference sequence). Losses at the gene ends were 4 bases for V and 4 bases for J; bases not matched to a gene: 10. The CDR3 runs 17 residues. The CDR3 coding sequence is TGTGCCAGCAGCGCCCCCGGGACAGGGGGCGAGGCAGATACGCAGTATTTT. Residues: CASSAPGTGGEADTQYF. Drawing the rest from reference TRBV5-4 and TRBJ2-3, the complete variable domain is ETGVTQSPTHLIKTRGQQVTLRCSSQSGHNTVSWYQQALGQGPQFIFQYYREEENGRGNFPPRFSGLQFPNYSSELNVNALELDDSALYLCASSAPGTGGEADTQYFGPGTRLTVL.

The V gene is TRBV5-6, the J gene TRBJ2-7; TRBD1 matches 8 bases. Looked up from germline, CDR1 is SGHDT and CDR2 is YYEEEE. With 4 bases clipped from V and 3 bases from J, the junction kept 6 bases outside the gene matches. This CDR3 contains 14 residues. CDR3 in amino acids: CASSHGQGFYEQYF. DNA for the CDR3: TGTGCCAGCAGCCACGGACAGGGTTTCTACGAGCAGTACTTC.

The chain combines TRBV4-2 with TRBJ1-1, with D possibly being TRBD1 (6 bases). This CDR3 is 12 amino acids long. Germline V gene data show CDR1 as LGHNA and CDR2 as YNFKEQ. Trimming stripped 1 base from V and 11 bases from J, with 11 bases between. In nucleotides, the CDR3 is TGTGCCAGCAGCCAAGGGGGACATTTGGCTTTCTTT. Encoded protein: CASSQGGHLAFF.

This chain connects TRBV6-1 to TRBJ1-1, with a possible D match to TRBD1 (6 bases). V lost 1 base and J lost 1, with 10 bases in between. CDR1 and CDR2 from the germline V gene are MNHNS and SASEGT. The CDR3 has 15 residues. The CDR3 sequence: CASSEDRATNTEAFF. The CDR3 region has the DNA TGTGCCAGCAGTGAAGACAGGGCTACGAACACTGAAGCTTTCTTT.

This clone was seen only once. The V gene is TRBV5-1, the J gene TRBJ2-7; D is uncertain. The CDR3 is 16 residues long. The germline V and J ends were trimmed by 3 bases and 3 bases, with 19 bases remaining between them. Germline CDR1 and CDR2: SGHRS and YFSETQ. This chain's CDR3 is CASSSGGVVRIYEQYF. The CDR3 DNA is TGCGCCAGCAGCTCGGGTGGGGTGGTGAGGATCTACGAGCAGTACTTC.

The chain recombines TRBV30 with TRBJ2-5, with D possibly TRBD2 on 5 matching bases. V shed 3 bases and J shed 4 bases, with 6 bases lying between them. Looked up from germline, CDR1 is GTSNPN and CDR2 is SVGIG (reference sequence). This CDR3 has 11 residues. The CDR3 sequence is CAWRSGETQYF. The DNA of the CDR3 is TGTGCCTGGAGGAGCGGAGAGACCCAGTACTTC.

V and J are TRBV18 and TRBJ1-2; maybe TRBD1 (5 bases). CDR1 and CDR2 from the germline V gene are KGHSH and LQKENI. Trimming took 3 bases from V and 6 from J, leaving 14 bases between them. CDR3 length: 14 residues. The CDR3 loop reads CASSPIPGRDGYTF. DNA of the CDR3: TGTGCCAGCTCACCTATTCCAGGGAGAGATGGCTACACCTTC.

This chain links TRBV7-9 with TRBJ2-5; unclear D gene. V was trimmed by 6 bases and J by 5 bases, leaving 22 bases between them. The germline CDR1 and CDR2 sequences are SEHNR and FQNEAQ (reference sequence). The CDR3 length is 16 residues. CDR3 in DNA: TGTGCCAGCAGTCCTTCGTTGGTATTGGGTCACGAGACCCAGTACTTC. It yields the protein CASSPSLVLGHETQYF.

CDR3 DNA: TGTGCCAGCAGCTCGCGACTCACCCCTTTCGCAGATACGCAGTATTTT. It yields the protein CASSSRLTPFADTQYF. The rearrangement links TRBV5-4 to TRBJ2-3; D is ambiguous. Germline V gene sequence: CDR1 SGHNT, CDR2 YYREEE (reference sequence). This CDR3 spans 16 amino acids. Trimming took off 3 bases at V and 4 bases at J, with 18 bases between the two ends.

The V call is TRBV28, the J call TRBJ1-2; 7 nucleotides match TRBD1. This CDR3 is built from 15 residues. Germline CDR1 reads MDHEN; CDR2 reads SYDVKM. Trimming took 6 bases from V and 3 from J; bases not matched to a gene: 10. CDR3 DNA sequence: TGTGCCAGCAGAATCGACAGGGCCCCTCACTATGGCTACACCTTC. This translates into CASRIDRAPHYGYTF.

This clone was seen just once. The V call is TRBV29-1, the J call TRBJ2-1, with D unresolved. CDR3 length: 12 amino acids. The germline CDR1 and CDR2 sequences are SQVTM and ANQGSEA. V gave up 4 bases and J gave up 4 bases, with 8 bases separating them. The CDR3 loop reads CSVVRKYNEQFF. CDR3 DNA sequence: TGCAGCGTTGTCCGGAAATACAATGAGCAGTTCTTC.

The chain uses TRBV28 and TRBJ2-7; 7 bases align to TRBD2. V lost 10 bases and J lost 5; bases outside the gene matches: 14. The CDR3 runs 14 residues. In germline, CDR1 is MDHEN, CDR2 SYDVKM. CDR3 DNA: TGTGCCACTCTAGAAAGAGCGGGGCCCCACGAGCAGTACTTC. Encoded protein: CATLERAGPHEQYF.

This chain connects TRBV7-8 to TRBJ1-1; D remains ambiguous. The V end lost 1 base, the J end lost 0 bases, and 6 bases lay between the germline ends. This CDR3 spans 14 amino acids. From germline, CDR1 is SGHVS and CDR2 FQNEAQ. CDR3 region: CASSLEQMNTEAFF. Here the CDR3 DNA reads TGTGCCAGCAGCTTAGAACAGATGAACACTGAAGCTTTCTTT.

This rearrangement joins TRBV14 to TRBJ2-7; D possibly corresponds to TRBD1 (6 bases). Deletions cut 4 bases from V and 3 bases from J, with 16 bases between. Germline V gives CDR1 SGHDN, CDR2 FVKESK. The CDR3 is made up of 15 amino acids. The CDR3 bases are TGTGCCAGCAGCCGGGAGTGGGGGCGTAGCTACGAGCAGTACTTC. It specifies CASSREWGRSYEQYF.

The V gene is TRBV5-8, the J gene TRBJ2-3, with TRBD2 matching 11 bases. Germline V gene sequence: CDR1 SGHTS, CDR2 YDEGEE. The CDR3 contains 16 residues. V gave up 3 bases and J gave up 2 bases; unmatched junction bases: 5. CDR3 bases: TGTGCCAGCAGCTGGGGACTAGCGGAAAACACAGATACGCAGTATTTT. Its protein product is CASSWGLAENTDTQYF.

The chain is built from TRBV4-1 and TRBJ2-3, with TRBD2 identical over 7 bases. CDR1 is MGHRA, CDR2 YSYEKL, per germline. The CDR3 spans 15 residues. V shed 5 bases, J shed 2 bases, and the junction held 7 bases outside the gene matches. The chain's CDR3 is CASSRLAVTTDTQYF. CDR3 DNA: TGCGCCAGCAGCAGGCTAGCGGTAACCACAGATACGCAGTATTTT.

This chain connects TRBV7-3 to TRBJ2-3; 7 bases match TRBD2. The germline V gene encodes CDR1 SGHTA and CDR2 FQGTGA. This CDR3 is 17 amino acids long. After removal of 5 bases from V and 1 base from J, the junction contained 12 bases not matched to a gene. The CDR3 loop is CASSPNRLADGTDTQYF. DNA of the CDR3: TGTGCCAGCAGCCCGAACAGGCTAGCGGACGGCACAGATACGCAGTATTTT.

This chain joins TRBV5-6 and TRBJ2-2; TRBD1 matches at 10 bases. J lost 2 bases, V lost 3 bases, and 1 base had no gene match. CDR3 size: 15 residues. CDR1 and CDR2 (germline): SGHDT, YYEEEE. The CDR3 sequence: CASSWTGGNTGELFF. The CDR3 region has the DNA TGTGCCAGCAGCTGGACAGGGGGAAACACCGGGGAGCTGTTTTTT.

The CDR3 reads CATRNTAGEAYEQYF. The CDR3 DNA sequence: TGTGCCACCCGAAATACCGCGGGAGAAGCCTACGAGCAGTACTTC. V gene TRBV15 combines with J gene TRBJ2-7, with 7 bases lining up with TRBD2. The CDR3 contains 15 residues. Germline assignment: CDR1 LNHNV and CDR2 YYDKDF (reference sequence). Trimming cost V 8 bases and J 2 bases; bases outside gene matches: 12. Full variable domain (missing parts from reference TRBV15 and TRBJ2-7): DAMVIQNPRYQVTQFGKPVTLSCSQTLNHNVMYWYQQKSSQAPKLLFHYYDKDFNNEADTPDNFQSRRPNTSFCFLDIRSPGLGDTAMYLCATRNTAGEAYEQYFGPGTRLTVT.

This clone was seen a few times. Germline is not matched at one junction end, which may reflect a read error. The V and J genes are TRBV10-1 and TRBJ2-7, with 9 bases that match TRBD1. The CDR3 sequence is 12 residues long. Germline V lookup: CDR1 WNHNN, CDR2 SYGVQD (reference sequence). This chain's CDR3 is CAWGQGSSEQYF. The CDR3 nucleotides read TGCGCCTGGGGACAGGGATCCTCCGAGCAGTACTTC.

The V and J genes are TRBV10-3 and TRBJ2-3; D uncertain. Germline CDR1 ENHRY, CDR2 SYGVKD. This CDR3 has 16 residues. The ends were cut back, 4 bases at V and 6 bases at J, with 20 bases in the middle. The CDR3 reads CAISAFSGGTADTQYF. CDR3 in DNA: TGTGCCATCAGTGCTTTTTCCGGCGGAACAGCTGATACGCAGTATTTT.